The T cell receptor (beta chain) under discussion was sequenced for a study of control samples from healthy donors and cancer patients. The method was immunoSEQ multiplex PCR; TCRdb's version includes in-frame clones alone and lacks a portion of them. The data show over 100,000 clones, 90% seen once. CDR3 size: 13 residues. Trimming shortened V by 0 bases and J by 8 bases, and 11 bases separated the two germline ends. Germline CDR1 and CDR2: SGDLS and YYNGEE. J is TRBJ1-2 and V is TRBV9, with TRBD1 as a possible D gene (5 bases). Sequencing was carried out using blood. The TCR comes from a human donor in good health. The donor label of this sample is uncertain. CDR3: CASSVAGMGGYTF. DNA for the CDR3: TGTGCCAGCAGCGTAGCAGGGATGGGAGGCTACACCTTC.